This T cell receptor beta chain was identified in a study of T cell responses to AZD1222 COVID-19 vaccine. Study outcomes and limitations: Spike regions recognized by vaccine-associated CD4 TCRs spanned the protein, led by 160-218 and 743-854. The breadth and depth of Spike-specific TCRs increased once two AZD1222 doses had been given. Sampling captured repertoires only after the peak T cell response. Clonal diversity may have been underestimated in mostly white British donors.

TCRdb's table, derived via immunoSEQ multiplex PCR, lists solely in-frame clones and lacks some. The repertoire consists of about 120,000 clones, with about nine tenths occurring once and the leading ten covering approximately 2.6%. As regards this clone: Antigen: not known.

Sequenced here: peripheral blood, sampled 28 days after the second AZD1222 dose. The receptor's source is an adult who received the AZD1222 COVID-19 vaccine.

This chain's CDR3 is CASSLGGTNQPQHF. The DNA of the CDR3 is TGTGCCAGCAGTTTAGGGGGGACCAATCAGCCCCAGCATTTT. The gene calls are TRBV6-5 and TRBJ1-5; the D gene is possibly TRBD1 (6 bases). The V gene's germline CDR1 is MNHEY and CDR2 SVGAGI. The CDR3 has 14 amino acids. V gave up 4 bases and J gave up 3 bases, with 10 bases separating them.